This TCR beta chain originates from a study of molecular identifiers for immune sequencing clone quantification (dated by TCRdb to between 2018 and 2020). Regarding the study in general: For a replicate experiment, RNA from about 20,000 or 100,000 naive CD8 T cells was divided into five aliquots, of which four were sequenced. CD8 T cells were used in a methods study to benchmark molecular-identifier clustering-based TCR repertoire sequencing (MIDCIRS) and TCR RNA copy counting.

V and J lose 10 bases and 4 bases, and a span of 14 bases separates them. Reading from cysteine to phenylalanine, the CDR3 counts 14 amino acids. The sequence is cut down to CDR3 DNA, 42 bases in frame from base 1. Based on the germline V gene (reference sequence), the CDR1 and CDR2 sequences are SEHNR and FQNEAQ. Ten or more counts support this clonotype. The antigen it recognizes is unknown. No qualities accompany the bases; no much larger clone lies one base away. Findings and caveats that apply to the study as a whole: Approximately 2.7 recovered TCR RNA copies per cell were obtained by modeling, versus 9 to 10 by digital PCR, implying a capture efficiency of about 30%. Without barcode sub-clustering, chimeric consensus sequences inflated TCR diversity; chimeras reached as high as 47%. Identical TCR molecules sharing a barcode could cause highly expanded clone sizes to be underestimated. Clones above 20 RNA copies held over 97% of molecules in CMV-specific effector cells but under 1% in naive cells. Naive libraries contained spiked-in Jurkat TCR RNA (approximately nine copies' worth), which is not part of the donor repertoire. A single cell's worth of spiked-in Jurkat TCR RNA was reported detectable even among one million naive CD8 T cells.

The library was made by PCR. Sequencing took place on a NextSeq 500. Bulk TCR libraries were generated as previously described, with the TCR primers listed in Table S5 used. Total RNA was purified with the Qiagen AllPrep DNA/RNA kit. Before analysis, reads from multiple sequencing runs of the same library were pooled. The paper's data handling went like this. Reads were retained only if the reads had an exact TCR constant sequence, and the retained reads were trimmed to 150 nt and grouped according to their 12-nt molecular barcodes. Reads in each barcode group were sub-clustered using a 15% Levenshtein threshold, and a quality-weighted consensus sequence was built for each RNA molecule. Non-functional sequences were filtered out, along with any lower-count sequence sitting one edit away from another sequence. Barcode sub-clusters with fewer than 20% of the maximum read count were removed, based on fitting two negative binomial distributions. TCRdb reanalyzed the raw reads on its own, using fastp at Q25 for trimming and MiXCR for clone calling, and kept in-frame beta chains. Here each entry gathers all rows of one CDR3 protein and keeps the most common genes and DNA. Here the V and J calls rest on TCRdb's processing, not on the authors' analysis. In all, the sample holds about 630,000 distinct CDR3 sequences, and about 25% of those were seen once. The ten largest clones represent 0.7% to 0.95% of the sample.

Libraries of naive CD8 T cells were built from around 20,000 to 1,000,000 sorted cells, with 10%, 30% or 50% of the purified RNA used. Naive CD8 T cells, defined as CD8+CD4-CCR7+CD45RA+, were FACS-sorted into RLT Plus buffer on a BD FACSAria II. To test detection sensitivity, Jurkat RNA equivalent to under 12 TCR copies was spiked into samples of roughly 18,000-1,000,000 naive CD8 T cells. CD8 T cells were enriched with RosetteSep CD8+ T Cell Enrichment Cocktail and Ficoll-Paque, followed by ACK red cell lysis. This receptor was obtained from a human donor in good health. Some libraries in this study had Jurkat cell RNA spiked in. The chain links TRBV7-9 with TRBJ1-6, with the identity of the D gene unclear. Sequencing was done on a sample of naive CD8+ T cells from blood, with Jurkat cell RNA spiked in. Per the publication, the cell subset or site label means: FACS-sorted CD8+CD4-CCR7+CD45RA+ naive T cells. CDR3 loop: CATQPSAYNSPLHF. DNA sequence: TGTGCCACCCAACCTTCGGCTTATAATTCACCCCTCCACTTT. The entire variable domain, with the stretches around the CDR3 drawn from the reference TRBV7-9 and TRBJ1-6 proteins, is DTGVSQNPRHKITKRGQNVTFRCDPISEHNRLYWYRQTLGQGPEFLTYFQNEAQLEKSRLLSDRFSAERPKGSFSTLEIQRTEQGDSAMYLCATQPSAYNSPLHFGNGTRLTVT.